The 26 T cell receptor beta chains below all came from one sample that was sequenced in a study of blood T cells in healthy people across ages. Then a second PCR, running about 7 to 11 cycles, was carried out with a sample-barcoded 5' primer and a J-beta primer mix. TCRdb reprocessed the 5' RACE reads via MiXCR and lists one record per CDR3 protein. Among about 1.8 million distinct CDR3 sequences listed, just under 50% were seen once. Sequenced material: blood. These receptors were obtained from a middle-aged woman in good health.

This clonotype was seen only once. V usage is TRBV27 and J usage is TRBJ1-4, with 7 positions matching TRBD1. The CDR3 sequence is 15 residues long. V lost 7 bases to trimming and J lost 1 base; unmatched junction nucleotides: 6. Germline-derived CDR1 and CDR2 are MNHEY and SMNVEV (reference sequence). This CDR3 is CASTHRQGTNEKLFF. DNA of the CDR3: TGTGCCAGCACCCACAGACAGGGAACTAATGAAAAACTGTTTTTT.

The gene calls are TRBV10-3 and TRBJ1-2; D is possibly TRBD1 (6 bases). This CDR3 contains 13 residues. CDR1 is ENHRY and CDR2 is SYGVKD in the germline V gene. Trimming shortened V by 4 bases and J by 7 bases, and 13 bases separated the two germline ends. CDR3 bases: TGTGCCATCAGTGGAGAGGGGGAGAGTGGCTACACCTTC. Encoded protein: CAISGEGESGYTF.

V is TRBV20-1 and J is TRBJ2-4, with D perhaps TRBD1 or TRBD2 (5 bases each). Trimming left V 7 bases short and J 1 base short, with 14 bases between. Germline V CDR1 and CDR2: DFQATT, SNEGSKA (reference sequence). CDR3 length: 14 amino acids. CDR3 DNA sequence: TGCAGTGGGGTCCCTGGGGGTGCCAAAAACATTCAGTACTTC. Residues: CSGVPGGAKNIQYF.

V and J are TRBV20-1 and TRBJ2-3, with D tentatively TRBD2 (7 bases). V lost 4 bases, J lost 1 base, and 15 bases lay in between. This CDR3 is built from 15 residues. Germline-derived CDR1 and CDR2 are DFQATT and SNEGSKA (reference sequence). CDR3 region: CSANRGGAGTDTQYF. CDR3 in DNA: TGCAGTGCTAATCGTGGGGGGGCGGGCACAGATACGCAGTATTTT.

This clonotype was counted only a few times. The V call is TRBV20-1, the J call TRBJ2-4, with D possibly matching TRBD1 (7 bases). The J call may be incorrect, as the DNA end agrees better with TRBJ2-7. CDR1 and CDR2 (germline): DFQATT, SNEGSKA (reference sequence). The CDR3 runs 19 residues. CDR3 protein: CSAGGAAGGNGVRLYEQYF. The CDR3 nucleotides read TGCAGTGCGGGGGGAGCGGCAGGGGGGAACGGTGTTAGGTTATACGAGCAGTACTTC.

This clonotype has only one observation. V usage is TRBV4-3 and J usage is TRBJ2-5, with 12 bases fitting TRBD2. The CDR3 runs 17 residues. CDR1 is LGHNA, CDR2 YSLEER, per germline. Losses at the gene ends were 0 bases for V and 11 bases for J; bases not matched to a gene: 13. The CDR3 protein is CASSQDGGLAGNNEQYF. The DNA for the CDR3 is TGCGCCAGCAGCCAAGATGGAGGACTAGCGGGGAACAATGAGCAGTACTTC.

This chain joins TRBV29-1 and TRBJ2-1, with D perhaps matching TRBD1 (5 bases). Germline loops: CDR1 SQVTM, CDR2 ANQGSEA. CDR3 length: 16 residues. The V gene lost 5 bases and the J gene lost 0 bases, with 17 bases spanning the gap. This CDR3 is CSVRISTGYSYNEQFF. For the CDR3, the DNA is TGCAGCGTTCGAATTAGTACAGGTTACTCCTACAATGAGCAGTTCTTC.

The chain couples TRBV30 to TRBJ1-4; tentatively, D is TRBD1 (6 bases). Trimming stripped 3 bases from V and 8 bases from J, with 16 bases between. The CDR3 is 14 amino acids. The V gene's germline CDR1 is GTSNPN and CDR2 SVGIG (reference sequence). The CDR3 nucleotides are TGTGCCTGGAGGGGGGAGGGGGGCGAGGAAAAACTGTTTTTT. Translation gives CAWRGEGGEEKLFF.

In this sample, this clonotype turned up once. The chain couples TRBV20-1 to TRBJ2-3; D may be TRBD1 (5 bases). V was trimmed by 0 bases and J by 5 bases, leaving 15 bases between them. This CDR3 contains 15 residues. CDR1 is DFQATT and CDR2 is SNEGSKA in the germline V gene (reference sequence). This chain's CDR3 is CSARDRLGAIDTQYF. DNA for the CDR3: TGCAGTGCTAGAGATCGGCTAGGGGCCATAGATACGCAGTATTTT.

This sequence joins TRBV18 and TRBJ2-1; D is uncertain. Germline-derived CDR1 and CDR2 are KGHSH and LQKENI. Trimming took 6 bases from V and 9 from J, leaving 15 bases between them. The CDR3 contains 13 residues. The CDR3 nucleotides are TGTGCCAGCTCTCCTCAGACGGCCGGTGAGCAGTTCTTC. Translated, it gives CASSPQTAGEQFF.

The chain links TRBV10-3 to TRBJ2-1, with 12 bases lining up with TRBD2. Germline CDR1 reads ENHRY; CDR2 reads SYGVKD. V lost 1 base and J lost 3; bases outside the gene matches: 4. The CDR3 totals 17 residues. CDR3 in amino acids: CAISEFTSGGYYNEQFF. The DNA for the CDR3 is TGTGCCATCAGTGAGTTTACTAGCGGGGGGTACTACAATGAGCAGTTCTTC.

The chain links TRBV7-2 to TRBJ2-3; D is perhaps TRBD1 or TRBD2 (7 bases each). CDR3 length: 16 residues. V gave up 5 bases and J gave up 2 bases, with 17 bases separating them. The germline V gene encodes CDR1 SGHTA and CDR2 FQGNSA. The CDR3 spells CASSLQGTTTTDTQYF. CDR3 sequence (DNA): TGTGCCAGCAGCCTACAGGGGACTACGACCACAGATACGCAGTATTTT.

The V call is TRBV7-2, the J call TRBJ2-5, with D possibly being TRBD1 (5 bases). The CDR3 is 15 amino acids. CDR1 SGHTA and CDR2 FQGNSA come from the germline V gene. With 3 bases removed from V and 1 base from J, the gap between germline ends came to 12 bases. The CDR3 DNA follows: TGTGCCAGCAGCTTTGTGGGGCCCCTCCAAGAGACCCAGTACTTC. Translating gives CASSFVGPLQETQYF.

This chain connects TRBV6-5 to TRBJ2-3; D may be TRBD1 (6 bases). The CDR3 covers 15 residues. V was pared by 5 bases and J by 4 bases, with 16 bases between. Germline loops: CDR1 MNHEY, CDR2 SVGAGI. This CDR3 is CASSPDSEFADTQYF. CDR3 bases: TGTGCCAGCAGTCCGGACAGTGAGTTTGCAGATACGCAGTATTTT.

The V gene is TRBV7-3, the J gene TRBJ2-3, with TRBD1 matching 7 bases. Germline V gene sequence: CDR1 SGHTA, CDR2 FQGTGA. The CDR3 loop spans 15 amino acids. Trimming cost V 4 bases and J 4 bases; bases outside gene matches: 8. The CDR3 is CASSSGQWGADTQYF. The CDR3 nucleotides are TGTGCCAGCAGCTCGGGACAGTGGGGAGCAGATACGCAGTATTTT.

In its sample, this clonotype was seen a few times. The genes are TRBV6-5 and TRBJ2-5, with a possible D match to TRBD2 (7 bases). V dropped 1 base and J dropped 4 bases, with 10 bases sitting between them. Germline V gene data show CDR1 as MNHEY and CDR2 as SVGAGI. This CDR3 contains 14 residues. The CDR3 loop reads CASSYFGGPETQYF. Here the CDR3 DNA reads TGTGCCAGCAGTTACTTCGGGGGGCCAGAGACCCAGTACTTC.

Concerning this clonotype: At one of its ends the junction is not consistent with the germline gene, which may arise from a read error. V gene TRBV2 combines with J gene TRBJ2-6; D perhaps matches TRBD1 (5 bases). CDR1 and CDR2 from the germline V gene are SNHLY and FYNNEI. The CDR3 length is 17 residues. DNA for the CDR3: TGTGCCAGCAGTGATTATGGTCCTACCTCTGGGGCCAGCGTCCTGACTTTC. Residues: CASSDYGPTSGASVLTF.

The J gene is TRBJ2-5, the V gene TRBV18; D may be TRBD1 (5 bases). Trimming stripped 4 bases from V and 5 bases from J, with 11 bases between. This CDR3 has 13 residues. The germline CDR1 and CDR2 sequences are KGHSH and LQKENI. CDR3 region: CASSRQNLETQYF. In nucleotides, the CDR3 is TGTGCCAGCTCACGACAGAACCTTGAGACCCAGTACTTC.

The genes are TRBV6-6 and TRBJ2-5; 9 nucleotides line up with TRBD1. V lost 5 bases and J lost 11; bases outside the gene matches: 12. This CDR3 region has 14 residues. The germline CDR1 and CDR2 sequences are MNHNY and SVGAGI (reference sequence). CDR3 residues: CASSPWTGEDEQYF. In nucleotides, the CDR3 is TGTGCCAGCAGTCCATGGACAGGGGAGGATGAGCAGTACTTC.

This clonotype was detected a few times. The chain joins TRBV18 to TRBJ1-5; no clear D. Trimming took off 6 bases at V and 3 bases at J, with 12 bases between the two ends. The CDR3 extends over 14 amino acids. The V gene's germline CDR1 is KGHSH and CDR2 LQKENI. As DNA, the CDR3 is TGTGCCAGCTCGCTCATGGGTTACAATCAGCCCCAGCATTTT. Its translation is CASSLMGYNQPQHF.

The chain carries TRBV4-1 and TRBJ2-3, with 8 nucleotides matching TRBD2. Losses at the gene ends were 1 base for V and 5 bases for J; bases not matched to a gene: 11. The CDR3 sequence is 17 residues long. The germline gives CDR1 MGHRA, CDR2 YSYEKL. The CDR3 is CASSQVVAGRAGDTQYF. In nucleotides, the CDR3 is TGCGCCAGCAGCCAAGTTGTCGCCGGGAGGGCTGGAGATACGCAGTATTTT.

The chain couples TRBV4-3 to TRBJ2-6; no definite D call. The CDR3 has 14 amino acids. Germline values: CDR1 LGHNA, CDR2 YSLEER. Trimming shortened V by 1 base and J by 7 bases, and 8 bases separated the two germline ends. CDR3 nucleotide sequence: TGCGCCAGCAGCCAAGGATGGCCCGCCAACGTCCTGACTTTC. It yields the protein CASSQGWPANVLTF.

The chain links TRBV7-2 to TRBJ2-7; tentatively, D is TRBD1 (5 bases). The V and J ends lost 0 bases and 0 bases respectively, with 12 bases between them. The CDR3 covers 16 residues. Germline CDR1 reads SGHTA; CDR2 reads FQGNSA. CDR3 sequence (DNA): TGTGCCAGCAGCTTAGCGCTGGACATTTCCTCCTACGAGCAGTACTTC. Its protein product is CASSLALDISSYEQYF.

This chain's CDR3 is CASSLRQEDGYTF. The CDR3 DNA is TGCGCCAGCAGCTTGCGCCAGGAAGATGGCTACACCTTC. The V gene is TRBV5-1, the J gene TRBJ1-2, with unresolved D. The CDR3 covers 13 residues. Germline V gene sequence: CDR1 SGHRS, CDR2 YFSETQ. Trimming took 1 base from V and 6 from J, leaving 10 bases between them.

V and J are TRBV20-1 and TRBJ1-2; maybe TRBD1 (6 bases). Germline CDR1 is DFQATT and CDR2 is SNEGSKA (reference sequence). The CDR3 is 14 residues long. Trimming removed 5 bases from V and 7 bases from J, with 20 bases in between. CDR3 amino acids: CSAFSGGGGTGYTF. The CDR3 DNA reads TGCAGTGCTTTCTCTGGAGGGGGGGGAACTGGCTACACCTTC.

This chain links TRBV6-1 with TRBJ1-4; D is unclear. V lost 8 bases, J lost 5 bases, and 18 bases lay in between. This CDR3 region has 15 residues. Germline loops: CDR1 MNHNS, CDR2 SASEGT. In DNA, the CDR3 is TGTGCCAGCGACCCCCGAGGACCGGGGAATGAAAAACTGTTTTTT. Translation: CASDPRGPGNEKLFF.